These T cell receptor beta chains were read from a single sample in a study of CD8+CD57+ T cells in acquired aplastic anemia. TCRdb analysed the reads with MiXCR anew, one entry per CDR3 protein. This sample has over 150,000 distinct CDR3 sequences, with about 64% found just once. Specimen: sorted CD4+, CD8+, or CD8+CD57+ T cells (not recorded which) from PBMCs. These receptors originate from a human donor with aplastic anemia. Both conserved end residues are part of each CDR3. Fields, in order: V gene, D gene, J gene, clone size, CDR3 protein, CDR3 DNA. D genes are given only for firm matches. The size entry is marked missing in some rows and otherwise reads once, few, many or a size class.

TRBV4-2	-	TRBJ2-3	-	CASSQEFTRTSTDTQYF	TGTGCCAGCAGCCAAGAGTTCACCAGAACTAGCACAGATACGCAGTATTTT
TRBV15	TRBD1	TRBJ1-3	-	CATSRDRDPGNTIYF	TGTGCCACCAGCAGGGACAGGGACCCTGGAAACACCATATATTTT
TRBV5-1	-	TRBJ2-7	-	CASSLGGRTYEQYF	TGCGCCAGCAGCTTGGGGGGGCGAACCTACGAGCAGTACTTC
TRBV5-4	TRBD1	TRBJ2-7	once	CASSLGTPGQGLEQYF	TGTGCCAGCAGCTTGGGGACCCCGGGACAGGGTTTGGAGCAGTACTTC
TRBV7-2	-	TRBJ1-6	-	CASSPGDGPLHF	TGTGCCAGCAGCCCAGGGGATGGACCCCTCCACTTT
TRBV9	TRBD2	TRBJ2-7	-	CASSAERGGREQYF	TGTGCCAGCAGCGCAGAACGGGGGGGGCGCGAGCAGTACTTC
TRBV7-2	-	TRBJ2-7	-	CASSLGGVGTYEQYF	TGTGCCAGCAGCTTAGGAGGGGTAGGAACCTACGAGCAGTACTTC
TRBV19	-	TRBJ1-6	-	CASSIDANSPLHF	TGTGCCAGTAGTATAGACGCGAATTCACCCCTCCACTTT
TRBV5-1	-	TRBJ1-6	-	CASSLVGQGSSPLHF	TGCGCCAGCAGCTTGGTAGGTCAGGGGTCGTCACCCCTCCACTTT
TRBV14	TRBD1	TRBJ2-5	-	CASSSRQGKETQYF	TGTGCCAGCAGCTCTCGACAGGGGAAAGAGACCCAGTACTTC
TRBV15	TRBD1	TRBJ2-7	-	CATSRGTGDNYEQYF	TGCGCCACCAGCCGTGGGACAGGGGATAACTACGAGCAGTACTTC
TRBV9	-	TRBJ1-6	-	CASTEGDNSPLHF	TGTGCCAGCACCGAAGGGGATAATTCACCCCTCCACTTT
TRBV11-3	-	TRBJ1-2	-	CASSPRGGAWRGYTF	TGTGCCAGCAGTCCCAGAGGGGGAGCCTGGCGTGGCTACACCTTC
TRBV5-1	-	TRBJ2-3	-	CASSWISTDTQYF	TGCGCCAGCAGCTGGATTAGCACAGATACGCAGTATTTT
TRBV20-1	-	TRBJ1-2	-	CSARDRRELFLGYTF	TGCAGTGCTAGAGATCGTAGAGAGCTCTTCCTAGGCTACACCTTC
TRBV15	-	TRBJ2-3	few	CATSLDWRADTQYF	TGTGCCACCAGCCTCGACTGGCGGGCAGATACGCAGTATTTT
TRBV29-1	TRBD1	TRBJ2-7	-	CSVRQGAGEQYF	TGCAGCGTCAGACAGGGGGCAGGGGAGCAGTACTTC
TRBV19	-	TRBJ2-4	-	CASTLTGAAVF	TGTGCCAGTACCTTAACCGGGGCTGCAGTCTTC
TRBV25-1	-	TRBJ2-5	-	CASSEPTDRSWVTRYF	TGTGCCAGCAGTGAGCCGACTGATCGCTCATGGGTGACCCGGTACTTC
TRBV20-1	-	TRBJ1-2	-	CSAPTSTANYGYTF	TGCAGTGCCCCGACCTCGACAGCAAACTATGGCTACACCTTC
TRBV20-1	-	TRBJ2-7	-	CSARHVTYEQYF	TGCAGTGCTAGACACGTAACCTACGAGCAGTACTTC
TRBV7-9	-	TRBJ2-5	-	CASSFQDSGDQETQYF	TGTGCCAGCAGCTTTCAGGACTCCGGGGACCAAGAGACCCAGTACTTC
TRBV25-1	-	TRBJ2-1	-	CASSAPGPGDRNEQSF	TGTGCCAGCAGTGCCCCAGGGCCGGGAGACCGCAATGAGCAGTCCTTC
TRBV11-1	TRBD1	TRBJ2-7	-	CASSSDRGSYEQYF	TGTGCCAGCAGCTCGGACAGGGGGTCCTACGAGCAGTACTTC
TRBV7-6	-	TRBJ2-7	-	CASSLGVGAAYEQYF	TGTGCCAGCAGCTTAGGGGTGGGGGCCGCCTACGAGCAGTACTTC
TRBV20-1	TRBD1	TRBJ1-1	-	CSARQGGAEAFF	TGCAGTGCAAGACAGGGAGGTGCTGAAGCTTTCTTT